Shown below are 18 T cell receptor beta chains from a single sample sequenced in a study of blood T cells in healthy people across ages. Combining a sample-barcoded 5' primer with a J-beta primer mix, a second PCR ran for 7 to 11 cycles. TCRdb re-called the 5' RACE reads through MiXCR, storing one row per CDR3 protein. The data contain roughly 700,000 distinct CDR3 sequences, 20% to 30% of them singletons. The sample also formed part of further work on T cells of mothers and their children.

The sample taken for sequencing was blood. These receptors originate from a boy aged 5-17 years in good health.

A few counts support this clonotype. The J gene is TRBJ2-5, the V gene TRBV2; 10 nucleotides line up with TRBD1. CDR1 SNHLY and CDR2 FYNNEI come from the germline V gene. The ends lost 4 bases at V and 5 bases at J; junction bases unmatched: 7. This CDR3 region has 15 residues. CDR3 amino acids: CASSVSTGGPETQYF. In DNA, the CDR3 is TGTGCCAGCAGTGTCTCGACAGGGGGCCCTGAGACCCAGTACTTC.

This clonotype occurred a few times. This chain joins TRBV12-5 and TRBJ2-7; D might be TRBD1 (6 bases). The CDR3 runs 17 residues. From germline, CDR1 is LGHNT and CDR2 FRNRAP. V shed 3 bases and J shed 0 bases, with 18 bases lying between them. In DNA, the CDR3 is TGTGCTAGTGGTTTCCTAGTGAGGACAGAGAGCTCCTACGAGCAGTACTTC. It codes for CASGFLVRTESSYEQYF.

The rearrangement uses TRBV9 and TRBJ2-5, with D perhaps matching TRBD2 (6 bases). The J call is uncertain, as TRBJ2-1 better fits the DNA end. The CDR3 covers 15 residues. Germline V gene lookup returns CDR1 SGDLS and CDR2 YYNGEE. The CDR3 DNA sequence: TGTGCCAGCAGCGGACGGGACTCGCTAGTTGGTGAGCAGTTCTTC. This encodes CASSGRDSLVGEQFF.

This sequence joins TRBV6-6 and TRBJ2-3; D perhaps matches TRBD1 (6 bases). The CDR3 is 13 residues long. Germline assignment: CDR1 MNHNY and CDR2 SVGAGI (reference sequence). V lost 4 bases, J lost 6 bases, and 11 bases lay in between. The CDR3 reads CASSWTVLDTQYF. The CDR3 DNA is TGTGCCAGCAGTTGGACAGTTCTCGATACGCAGTATTTT.

This clonotype was recorded a few times. The chain joins TRBV25-1 to TRBJ2-5; D is unresolved. The germline V and J ends were trimmed by 1 base and 2 bases, with 8 bases remaining between them. Germline V gene lookup returns CDR1 MGHDK and CDR2 SYGVNS. CDR3 size: 14 residues. CDR3 bases: TGTGCCAGCAGTGAATGGGTCATACAAGAGACCCAGTACTTC. It translates to CASSEWVIQETQYF.

The rearrangement links TRBV7-2 to TRBJ2-7; D remains unclear. Germline lookup yields CDR1 SGHTA and CDR2 FQGNSA. V dropped 1 base and J dropped 6 bases, with 10 bases sitting between them. The CDR3 is 13 residues long. Here the CDR3 reads CASSLVINGEQYF. The CDR3 nucleotides read TGTGCCAGCAGCTTAGTAATTAATGGCGAGCAGTACTTC. The entire variable domain, with the rest obtained from reference TRBV7-2 and TRBJ2-7, is as follows: GAGVSQSPSNKVTEKGKDVELRCDPISGHTALYWYRQSLGQGLEFLIYFQGNSAPDKSGLPSDRFSAERTGGSVSTLTIQRTQQEDSAVYLCASSLVINGEQYFGPGTRLTVT.

This clonotype was counted a few times. J is TRBJ2-5 and V is TRBV20-1; 7 bases align to TRBD2. The closer fit of TRBJ2-1 to the DNA end suggests the J call may be wrong. Germline CDR1 DFQATT, CDR2 SNEGSKA (reference sequence). This CDR3 spans 14 amino acids. For the CDR3, the DNA is TGCAGTGCTAGAGATGTGCGGGGGATCAATGAGCAGTTCTTC. Protein sequence: CSARDVRGINEQFF.

V usage is TRBV11-2 and J usage is TRBJ2-7; D gene ambiguous. Trimming left V 1 base short and J 6 bases short, with 7 bases between. Germline CDR1 reads SGHAT; CDR2 reads FQNNGV. The CDR3 is made up of 12 amino acids. CDR3 DNA sequence: TGTGCCAGCAGCTTAGGGTTCGTCGAGCAGTACTTC. As protein: CASSLGFVEQYF.

The CDR3 bases are TGTGCCAGCAGCTTAGTAACGGGACAGGGGTACGAGCAGTACTTC. Translating gives CASSLVTGQGYEQYF. The chain employs TRBV7-8 and TRBJ2-5; 10 positions agree with TRBD1. The J call may be faulty, since TRBJ2-7 better matches the DNA end. The CDR3 runs 15 residues. Germline assignment: CDR1 SGHVS and CDR2 FQNEAQ.

The chain is built from TRBV10-3 and TRBJ2-1; tentatively, D is TRBD1 (5 bases). The J call may be faulty, since TRBJ2-5 better matches the DNA end. Germline V gives CDR1 ENHRY, CDR2 SYGVKD. The CDR3 is 14 residues long. CDR3 DNA sequence: TGTGCCATCAGGGCCGAGACAGCACAAGAGACCCAGTACTTC. Translated, it gives CAIRAETAQETQYF.

This clonotype was recorded at least ten times. The chain links TRBV2 to TRBJ2-2; no clear D. The CDR3 sequence is 12 residues long. CDR1 is SNHLY and CDR2 is FYNNEI in the germline V gene. Trimming shortened V by 1 base and J by 6 bases, and 3 bases separated the two germline ends. DNA for the CDR3: TGTGCCAGCAGTGAAGGGGCCGGGGAGCTGTTTTTT. Its protein product is CASSEGAGELFF. Using reference TRBV2 and TRBJ2-2 for the parts outside the CDR3, the full variable domain is EPEVTQTPSHQVTQMGQEVILRCVPISNHLYFYWYRQILGQKVEFLVSFYNNEISEKSEIFDDQFSVERPDGSNFTLKIRSTKLEDSAMYFCASSEGAGELFFGEGSRLTVL.

This clonotype has more than one count but fewer than ten. This chain links TRBV5-1 with TRBJ1-1, with D tentatively TRBD1 (6 bases). The CDR3 covers 14 residues. CDR1 is SGHRS, CDR2 YFSETQ, per germline. V was cut by 0 bases and J by 2 bases, with 8 bases left in between. The CDR3 sequence is CASSLVGHNTEAFF. CDR3 nucleotide sequence: TGCGCCAGCAGCTTGGTGGGACATAACACTGAAGCTTTCTTT.

The chain combines TRBV4-3 with TRBJ1-5; 8 bases line up with TRBD1. Losses at the gene ends were 0 bases for V and 0 bases for J; bases not matched to a gene: 19. The CDR3 consists of 22 residues. CDR1 and CDR2 from the germline V gene are LGHNA and YSLEER. CDR3 protein: CASSQDNRIRTGTPHSNQPQHF. As DNA, the CDR3 is TGCGCCAGCAGCCAAGATAACAGAATAAGGACAGGGACCCCTCATAGCAATCAGCCCCAGCATTTT.

This clonotype was recorded a few times. The chain recombines TRBV20-1 with TRBJ2-1, with 7 positions matching TRBD2. Germline V gives CDR1 DFQATT, CDR2 SNEGSKA (reference sequence). The junction had 15 bases not matched to a gene; V was cut back by 3 bases and J by 4 bases. The CDR3 has 17 amino acids. Here the CDR3 DNA reads TGCAGTGCTAGCTTATTCGGAGCGGGACCCGCTTACAATGAGCAGTTCTTC. It yields the protein CSASLFGAGPAYNEQFF.

In this sample, this clonotype turned up a few times. The V call is TRBV20-1, the J call TRBJ1-2; 8 bases map to TRBD1. Germline V lookup: CDR1 DFQATT, CDR2 SNEGSKA (reference sequence). V shed 0 bases and J 8 bases; nucleotides not matched to a gene: 8. This CDR3 is built from 14 residues. The CDR3 DNA follows: TGCAGTGCTAGAGATCCGGACAGGGAAGTGGGCTACACCTTC. Its protein product is CSARDPDREVGYTF.

J is TRBJ2-1 and V is TRBV5-1; TRBD2 matches at 7 bases. V trimming: 3 bases; J trimming: 6 bases; junction bases outside the gene matches: 9. The CDR3 extends over 15 amino acids. The germline V gene has CDR1 SGHRS and CDR2 YFSETQ. The CDR3: CASSYRTSGANEQFF. CDR3 DNA sequence: TGCGCCAGCAGCTACCGGACTAGTGGGGCCAATGAGCAGTTCTTC. The full variable domain, completed using reference TRBV5-1 and TRBJ2-1, is KAGVTQTPRYLIKTRGQQVTLSCSPISGHRSVSWYQQTPGQGLQFLFEYFSETQRNKGNFPGRFSGRQFSNSRSEMNVSTLELGDSALYLCASSYRTSGANEQFFGPGTRLTVL.

This clonotype was seen only a few times. This chain joins TRBV20-1 and TRBJ2-7; tentatively, D is TRBD1 (5 bases). Germline V gene lookup returns CDR1 DFQATT and CDR2 SNEGSKA (reference sequence). Trimming cost V 6 bases and J 0 bases, with 12 bases left between them. This CDR3 has 13 amino acids. The CDR3 region is CSALDRNSYEQYF. For the CDR3, the DNA is TGCAGTGCCCTAGACAGAAACTCCTACGAGCAGTACTTC.

The rearrangement joins TRBV28 to TRBJ1-4; D is unclear. The CDR3 covers 14 residues. Germline-derived CDR1 and CDR2 are MDHEN and SYDVKM. Trimming removed 6 bases at V and 8 bases at J, with 16 bases between. The CDR3 DNA sequence: TGTGCCAGCAGCCTTCGCAGGACCTCAGAAAAACTGTTTTTT. This codes for CASSLRRTSEKLFF.